Each of the 18 T cell receptor beta chains below was sequenced from the same sample in a study of T-cell memory formation after mild COVID-19. A single record per CDR3 protein comes from TCRdb applying MiXCR to the 5' RACE reads. Seen here are roughly 130,000 distinct CDR3 sequences, about 15% observed once, and the top ten hold approximately 14%. Material: PBMCs or a T cell subset sorted from them (not recorded which). These receptors came from an adult woman who had mild COVID-19 (a few samples of this study predate the infection). Cell type and time point are not known.

The chain couples TRBV25-1 to TRBJ2-2; D possibly corresponds to TRBD2 (5 bases). Germline values: CDR1 MGHDK, CDR2 SYGVNS. The CDR3 is 15 residues long. V was pared by 3 bases and J by 6 bases, with 14 bases between. CDR3 bases: TGTGCCAGCAGTGAGGGTAGCTCCGGGGCCGGGGAGCTGTTTTTT. Translation gives CASSEGSSGAGELFF.

The rearrangement links TRBV3-1 to TRBJ2-6, with 7 bases lining up with TRBD2. The CDR3 length is 20 residues. The germline V gene has CDR1 LGHDT and CDR2 YNNKEL (reference sequence). V shed 4 bases and J 3 bases; nucleotides not matched to a gene: 18. CDR3 protein: CASSRSETRLAPSGANVLTF. The CDR3 DNA sequence: TGTGCCAGCAGCCGCTCCGAGACCCGACTAGCTCCCAGTGGGGCCAACGTCCTGACTTTC.

This clonotype was recorded once. The chain carries TRBV7-6 and TRBJ1-2; 8 nucleotides line up with TRBD1. The CDR3 length is 15 residues. Trimming took 5 bases from V and 3 from J; bases not matched to a gene: 8. Germline loops: CDR1 SGHVS, CDR2 FNYEAQ. CDR3 sequence reads: CASSPRPGQDYGYTF. CDR3 DNA sequence: TGTGCCAGCAGCCCTCGACCGGGACAGGACTATGGCTACACCTTC.

This chain joins TRBV6-6 and TRBJ1-3, with D possibly TRBD1 on 5 matching bases. The CDR3 consists of 15 residues. Germline-derived CDR1 and CDR2 are MNHNY and SVGAGI (reference sequence). The V end was cut by 3 bases, the J end by 4 bases, with 13 bases between. For the CDR3, the DNA is TGTGCCAGCAGTTATGGGACCCCGGTAGGAAACACCATATATTTT. Translation: CASSYGTPVGNTIYF.

The chain has TRBV2 and TRBJ1-5; D is unresolved. Trimming cost V 0 bases and J 2 bases, with 11 bases left between them. From germline, CDR1 is SNHLY and CDR2 FYNNEI. The CDR3 is 16 amino acids. The CDR3 sequence: CASSEAGNSGNQPQHF. The CDR3 DNA reads as TGTGCCAGCAGTGAAGCCGGGAATTCGGGCAATCAGCCCCAGCATTTT.

This clonotype came up a few times. CDR3 protein: CASRPSRATDTQYF. Written as DNA, the CDR3 is TGCGCCAGCAGGCCGAGTAGGGCCACAGATACGCAGTATTTT. The gene calls are TRBV5-1 and TRBJ2-3; D call uncertain. The CDR3 runs 14 residues. Germline V gene sequence: CDR1 SGHRS, CDR2 YFSETQ. Trimming shortened V by 5 bases and J by 2 bases, and 12 bases separated the two germline ends.

The V gene is TRBV10-3, the J gene TRBJ2-7, with 13 bases fitting TRBD2. Unmatched junction bases numbered 9, after V lost 3 bases and J lost 4 bases. The germline gives CDR1 ENHRY, CDR2 SYGVKD. The CDR3 sequence is 17 residues long. CDR3 coding DNA: TGTGCCATCAGTGACCTAACTAGCGGGAGGGCCGGGTACGAGCAGTACTTC. Amino acids: CAISDLTSGRAGYEQYF.

This clonotype was observed a handful of times. This chain joins TRBV5-1 and TRBJ2-2; D may be TRBD1 (5 bases). The germline V gene has CDR1 SGHRS and CDR2 YFSETQ. V was shortened by 1 base and J by 5 bases, with 12 bases between the two germline ends. The CDR3 is 15 residues long. The CDR3 DNA reads as TGCGCCAGCAGCTTGTTATGGACAAAGACCGGGGAGCTGTTTTTT. Translated: CASSLLWTKTGELFF.

The table lists this clonotype with a count of one. The chain couples TRBV6-5 to TRBJ1-5, with a tentative D call TRBD1 (5 bases). This CDR3 region has 14 residues. V dropped 5 bases and J dropped 1 base, with 9 bases sitting between them. CDR1 MNHEY and CDR2 SVGAGI come from the germline V gene. The CDR3 bases are TGTGCCAGCAGTCTGACAGAAAGCAATCAGCCCCAGCATTTT. As protein: CASSLTESNQPQHF.

In this sample, this clonotype turned up a few times. The rearrangement links TRBV2 to TRBJ2-7; 10 positions match TRBD1. Germline-derived CDR1 and CDR2 are SNHLY and FYNNEI. CDR3 length: 16 amino acids. V dropped 2 bases and J dropped 2; count of bases not matched to a gene: 6. The CDR3 reads CASSEPRDRGAYEQYF. For the CDR3, the DNA is TGTGCCAGCAGTGAACCCCGGGACAGGGGTGCCTACGAGCAGTACTTC. The entire variable domain, with the rest obtained from reference TRBV2 and TRBJ2-7, is as follows: EPEVTQTPSHQVTQMGQEVILRCVPISNHLYFYWYRQILGQKVEFLVSFYNNEISEKSEIFDDQFSVERPDGSNFTLKIRSTKLEDSAMYFCASSEPRDRGAYEQYFGPGTRLTVT.

The chain is built from TRBV5-4 and TRBJ2-1, with 7 bases that match TRBD2. This CDR3 spans 14 amino acids. Germline V gene data show CDR1 as SGHNT and CDR2 as YYREEE (reference sequence). V lost 4 bases and J lost 8; bases outside the gene matches: 9. CDR3 in amino acids: CASSSQTSSHEQFF. The CDR3 DNA sequence: TGTGCCAGCAGCAGCCAGACTAGCTCCCATGAGCAGTTCTTC.

V gene TRBV11-3 combines with J gene TRBJ2-3; TRBD2 agrees at 8 bases. The CDR3 extends over 17 amino acids. Trimming removed 1 base from V and 5 bases from J; junction bases left unmatched: 11. Germline values: CDR1 SGHNT, CDR2 YENEEA. The CDR3 coding sequence is TGTGCCAGCAGCTTAGTTCTAAGTGCGGGAGGACTAGATACGCAGTATTTT. It encodes CASSLVLSAGGLDTQYF.

A few counts support this clonotype. The chain uses TRBV12-3 or TRBV12-4 and TRBJ2-2; D ambiguous. V was pared by 3 bases and J by 7 bases, with 15 bases between. This CDR3 has 15 residues. In DNA, the CDR3 is TGTGCCAGCAGTTTGATGGCCTTACGATACGGGGAGCTGTTTTTT. Its protein product is CASSLMALRYGELFF.

This clonotype was seen more than once but under ten times. The V and J genes are TRBV7-3 and TRBJ2-7; 9 positions agree with TRBD1. The CDR3 totals 16 residues. The ends lost 5 bases at V and 2 bases at J; junction bases unmatched: 10. From germline, CDR1 is SGHTA and CDR2 FQGTGA. CDR3 residues: CASSPQPGTGTYEQYF. DNA of the CDR3: TGTGCCAGCAGCCCCCAGCCCGGGACAGGGACCTACGAGCAGTACTTC.

The chain uses TRBV20-1 and TRBJ2-7, with a possible D match to TRBD1 (5 bases). V lost 3 bases to trimming and J lost 0 bases, with 9 bases between them. The CDR3 loop spans 13 amino acids. Germline lookup yields CDR1 DFQATT and CDR2 SNEGSKA (reference sequence). CDR3 in amino acids: CSASRALSYEQYF. The CDR3 bases are TGCAGTGCTAGCAGGGCACTCTCCTACGAGCAGTACTTC.

The V gene is TRBV11-2, the J gene TRBJ2-3; the match to TRBD1 covers 7 bases. The trim removed 5 bases at V and 3 bases at J, leaving 8 bases unmatched. Germline V gives CDR1 SGHAT, CDR2 FQNNGV. This CDR3 has 15 residues. The CDR3 region has the DNA TGTGCCAGCAGCCCAACGGACAGGACAACAGATACGCAGTATTTT. Translated, it gives CASSPTDRTTDTQYF.

The chain links TRBV13 to TRBJ2-2; TRBD1 agrees at 10 bases. The CDR3 sequence is 17 residues long. Germline CDR1 reads PRHDT; CDR2 reads FYEKMQ (reference sequence). Trimming took 5 bases from V and 2 from J; bases not matched to a gene: 8. The CDR3 bases are TGTGCCAGCAGCCTACCTGACAGGGGGCCAAACACCGGGGAGCTGTTTTTT. Amino acids: CASSLPDRGPNTGELFF.

This clonotype was counted between two and nine times. J is TRBJ1-4 and V is TRBV20-1; D remains ambiguous. The CDR3 is 11 amino acids. Trimming left V 3 bases short and J 7 bases short, with 6 bases between. Germline CDR1 DFQATT, CDR2 SNEGSKA (reference sequence). Here the CDR3 reads CSASWGEKLFF. The CDR3 bases are TGCAGTGCTAGCTGGGGTGAAAAACTGTTTTTT.